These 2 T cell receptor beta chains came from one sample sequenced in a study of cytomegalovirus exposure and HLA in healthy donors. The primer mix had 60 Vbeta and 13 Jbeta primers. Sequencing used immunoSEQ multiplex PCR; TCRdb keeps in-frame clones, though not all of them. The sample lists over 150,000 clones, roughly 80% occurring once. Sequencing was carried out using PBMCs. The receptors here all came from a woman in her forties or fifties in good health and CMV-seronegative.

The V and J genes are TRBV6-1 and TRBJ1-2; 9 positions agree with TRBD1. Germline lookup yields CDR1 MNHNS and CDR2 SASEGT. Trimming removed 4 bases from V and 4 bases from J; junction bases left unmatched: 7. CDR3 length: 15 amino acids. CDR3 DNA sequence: TGTGCCAGCAGTGCGGACAGGGGCCACGGCTATGGCTACACCTTC. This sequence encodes CASSADRGHGYGYTF.

CDR3 in amino acids: CASSESGRNYGYTF. CDR3 DNA: TGTGCCAGCAGTGAAAGCGGACGGAACTATGGCTACACCTTC. This chain connects TRBV6-4 to TRBJ1-2; no definite D call. With 3 bases removed from V and 2 bases from J, the gap between germline ends came to 10 bases. The CDR3 has 14 amino acids. Germline V gene sequence: CDR1 MRHNA, CDR2 SNTAGT.